This T cell receptor (beta chain) was sequenced for a study of human T cells and chemical hapten exposure (dated by TCRdb to the early 2020s). Study-level background: For sensitization, 2% DPC in acetone was applied to a roughly 2 cm by roughly 2 cm area of upper inner arm skin. Throughout the approximately 22-week study period, patients were also given weekly therapeutic DPC doses on the scalp. Patch testing was done on the upper back using Finn chambers containing 0.01% DPC, and results were scored after 6 days according to International Contact Dermatitis Research Group standards. The mostly female patient cohort included alopecia areata with under or over 50% scalp involvement, alopecia totalis and alopecia universalis. Libraries were pooled for sequencing, and variation in per-sample TCR yields was attributed mainly to small differences in library volumes within the pool. The study tracked peripheral blood TCR repertoire changes in vivo during primary and secondary sensitization to the hapten diphenylcyclopropenone (DPC) in alopecia patients. Blood was sampled from patients pre-sensitization (week 0) and at 2, 6 and about 24 weeks after DPC sensitization. Blood for TCR sequencing was provided by twenty-nine alopecia patients at one to four time points (pre-sensitization, 2, 6 and 24 weeks).

Including the terminal cysteine and phenylalanine, the CDR3 comprises 14 residues. CDR3 DNA only is kept here, 42 bases in frame from base 1. A distance of 8 bases separates the germline ends of V and J, which lose 1 base and 2 bases respectively. Looking up the germline V gene yields CDR1 SGHRS and CDR2 YFSETQ. This clonotype occurred many times. The clone's antigen remains unknown. Base qualities are not at hand, and no much larger clone is one base apart. The paper's findings and limits, for the study overall: After repeated subsampling, the strength of the expansion versus patch-test correlation and the threshold at which it became significant changed. Because all patients had alopecia, a presumed autoimmune disease, the immune response of the patients might differ from that of healthy individuals. DPC sensitization did not change the number of TCRs with a frequency above 1 in 1000, and there was no evidence of changes in global repertoire structure. The number of PT1 expanded TCRs positively correlated with patch test score, significant at thresholds 8, 16 and 32 but not 4. Significantly more large CDR3 similarity clusters were formed by expanded TCRs than by pre-sensitization or healthy control sets, consistent with antigen-driven responses.

This specimen's time point label, per the study, means: patch test 1, 2 weeks after DPC sensitization. This sample's treatment or condition label indicates: therapeutic diphenylcyclopropenone sensitization with weekly scalp DPC. At each patch-test visit, blood was drawn before the patch test was applied. To be eligible, patients had to be aged 18 to 70, diagnosed with alopecia and judged suitable for DPC therapy, while pregnant patients were excluded. Total RNA was isolated from unfractionated whole blood collected in Tempus Blood RNA tubes. The library was built by means of RACE. The run used a NextSeq 500. During library preparation, unique molecular identifiers were attached to individual cDNA molecules so that TCRs could be counted quantitatively and reproducibly. For every blood RNA sample, sequencing covered both the TCR alpha and TCR beta chains. Concerning the study's data processing: A median of about 87,000 TCRs per sample was observed, with a range of roughly 23,224 to 700,000. The Decombinator software suite was used to annotate V, J and CDR3 in the TCR reads. Every sample was subsampled to the same number of TCRs (28,000) for the PS versus PT1 abundance plots. Expanded TCRs were defined as absent before sensitization and observed at least eight times at the 2-week time point. TCRdb applied fastp at Q25 and MiXCR to the public reads, then kept only in-frame beta chains. Rows matching on CDR3 protein sequence are summarized as one entry with the most common DNA and genes. The V and J calls, along with clone size, are taken from TCRdb and not from the paper's own processing. The sample profile shows a few hundred thousand distinct CDR3 sequences; around 4.8% of them were found once. Of the sample, over 2% falls within the top ten clones.

The sequence was collected from a woman aged 45-65 years with alopecia areata. Some clones in this sample may be carry-over from other donors' samples. Sequenced here: whole blood, sampled in connection with sensitization to the hapten diphenylcyclopropenone (DPC). The chain is assembled from TRBV5-1 and TRBJ2-3; the D gene is not confidently resolved. CDR3 reads: CASSLWGTTDTQYF. The nucleotides read TGCGCCAGCAGCTTGTGGGGAACCACAGATACGCAGTATTTT.